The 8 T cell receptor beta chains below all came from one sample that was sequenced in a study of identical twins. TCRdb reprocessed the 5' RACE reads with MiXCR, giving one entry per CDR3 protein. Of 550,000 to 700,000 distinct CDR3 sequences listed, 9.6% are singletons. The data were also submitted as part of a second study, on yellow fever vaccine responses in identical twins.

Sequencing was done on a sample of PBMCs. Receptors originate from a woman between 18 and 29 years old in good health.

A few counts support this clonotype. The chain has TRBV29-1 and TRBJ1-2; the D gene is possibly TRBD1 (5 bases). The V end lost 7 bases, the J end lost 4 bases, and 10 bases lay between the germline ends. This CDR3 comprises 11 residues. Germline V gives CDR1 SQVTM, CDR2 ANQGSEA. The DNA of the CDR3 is TGCAGCGCCAGGGAGGGCTATGGCTACACCTTC. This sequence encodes CSAREGYGYTF.

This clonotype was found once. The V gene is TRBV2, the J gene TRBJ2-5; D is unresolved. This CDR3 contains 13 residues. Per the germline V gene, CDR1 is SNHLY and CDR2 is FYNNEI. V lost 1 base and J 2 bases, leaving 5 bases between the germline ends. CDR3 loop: CASSEDSQETQYF. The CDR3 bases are TGTGCCAGCAGTGAAGACTCTCAAGAGACCCAGTACTTC.

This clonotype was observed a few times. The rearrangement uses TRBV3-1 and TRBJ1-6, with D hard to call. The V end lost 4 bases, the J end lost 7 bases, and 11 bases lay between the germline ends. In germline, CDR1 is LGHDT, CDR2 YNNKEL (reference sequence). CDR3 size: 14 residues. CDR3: CASSPWGMNSPLHF. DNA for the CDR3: TGTGCCAGCAGCCCATGGGGTATGAATTCACCCCTCCACTTT. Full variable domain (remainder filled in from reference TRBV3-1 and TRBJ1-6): DTAVSQTPKYLVTQMGNDKSIKCEQNLGHDTMYWYKQDSKKFLKIMFSYNNKELIINETVPNRFSPKSPDKAHLNLHINSLELGDSAVYFCASSPWGMNSPLHFGNGTRLTVT.

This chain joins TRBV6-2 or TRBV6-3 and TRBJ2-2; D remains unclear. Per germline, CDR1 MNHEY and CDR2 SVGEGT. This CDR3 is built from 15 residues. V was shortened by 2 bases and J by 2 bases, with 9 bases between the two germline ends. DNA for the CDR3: TGTGCCAGCAGTTACGGAGCAAGAAACACCGGGGAGCTGTTTTTT. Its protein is CASSYGARNTGELFF.

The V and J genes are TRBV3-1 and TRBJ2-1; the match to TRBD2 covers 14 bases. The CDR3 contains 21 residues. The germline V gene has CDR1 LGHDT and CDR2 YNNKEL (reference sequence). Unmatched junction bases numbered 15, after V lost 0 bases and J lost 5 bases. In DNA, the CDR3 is TGTGCCAGCAGCCAAGACGGGACTAGCGGGAGCCATAGAAGGAGAAACAATGAGCAGTTCTTC. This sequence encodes CASSQDGTSGSHRRRNNEQFF.

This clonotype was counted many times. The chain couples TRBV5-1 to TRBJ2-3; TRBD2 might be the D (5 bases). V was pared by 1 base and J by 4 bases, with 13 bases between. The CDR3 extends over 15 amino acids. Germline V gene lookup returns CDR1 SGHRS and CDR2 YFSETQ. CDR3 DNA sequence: TGCGCCAGCAGCTTGATCGTTGAGGGAGCAGATACGCAGTATTTT. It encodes CASSLIVEGADTQYF.

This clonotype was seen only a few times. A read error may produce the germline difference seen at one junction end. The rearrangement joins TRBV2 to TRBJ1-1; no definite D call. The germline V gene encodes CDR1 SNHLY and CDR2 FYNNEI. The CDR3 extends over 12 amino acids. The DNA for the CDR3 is TGTGCCAGCAGTGAAGCGCTTCGTGACTTGTCTTTT. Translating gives CASSEALRDLSF.

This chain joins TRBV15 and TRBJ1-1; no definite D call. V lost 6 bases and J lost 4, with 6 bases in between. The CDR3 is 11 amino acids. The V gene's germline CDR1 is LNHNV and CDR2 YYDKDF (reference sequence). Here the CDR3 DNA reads TGTGCCACCAGTCCGGGCACTGAAGCTTTCTTT. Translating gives CATSPGTEAFF.